The 28 T cell receptor beta chains reported below all come from one sample, sequenced in a study of control samples from healthy donors and cancer patients. Libraries were prepared by immunoSEQ multiplex PCR; TCRdb keeps only in-frame clonotypes and omits some of them. The sample contains 150,000 to 200,000 clones, 90% to 95% of which appear only once. The sample taken for sequencing was blood. The receptors here all came from a man under 40 in good health.

V gene TRBV5-6 combines with J gene TRBJ1-2; TRBD1 matches 8 bases. J was trimmed by 4 bases and V by 0 bases; bases with no gene match: 5. This CDR3 region has 15 residues. CDR1 is SGHDT, CDR2 YYEEEE, per germline. CDR3 bases: TGTGCCAGCAGCTTGGAGGCAGGGGGCGGCTATGGCTACACCTTC. Translated: CASSLEAGGGYGYTF.

V is TRBV2 and J is TRBJ1-2; tentatively, D is TRBD1 (6 bases). V lost 7 bases to trimming and J lost 8 bases, with 20 bases between them. Germline CDR1 SNHLY, CDR2 FYNNEI. The CDR3 consists of 14 residues. CDR3 loop: CASTSYRVEEGYTF. CDR3 in DNA: TGTGCCAGCACAAGTTACAGGGTAGAGGAAGGCTACACCTTC.

The chain couples TRBV9 to TRBJ1-4, with 11 bases identical to TRBD1. Germline CDR1 SGDLS, CDR2 YYNGEE. The CDR3 has 16 residues. After removal of 3 bases from V and 7 bases from J, the junction contained 8 bases not matched to a gene. The DNA of the CDR3 is TGTGCCAGCAGCGCCACCGGGACAGGGGGTCTTGAAAAACTGTTTTTT. It translates to CASSATGTGGLEKLFF.

V and J are TRBV10-3 and TRBJ1-2; 10 nucleotides agree with TRBD1. The J segment lost 4 bases and the V segment lost 6 bases, leaving 5 bases of the junction unmatched. The CDR3 totals 14 residues. Germline CDR1 reads ENHRY; CDR2 reads SYGVKD. The CDR3 protein is CAISPGTGVYGYTF. As DNA, the CDR3 is TGTGCCATCAGCCCCGGGACAGGGGTCTATGGCTACACCTTC.

Only a few counts were recorded for this clone. The chain carries TRBV5-1 and TRBJ2-2; D may match TRBD1 or TRBD2 (5 bases each). Trimming cost V 4 bases and J 0 bases, with 19 bases left between them. Germline V gives CDR1 SGHRS, CDR2 YFSETQ. CDR3 length: 18 residues. The CDR3 loop reads CASSVYNRGRPNTGELFF. CDR3 sequence (DNA): TGCGCCAGCAGCGTATATAATCGGGGACGCCCGAACACCGGGGAGCTGTTTTTT.

The genes are TRBV24-1 and TRBJ2-3; 10 nucleotides match TRBD1. In germline, CDR1 is KGHDR, CDR2 SFDVKD. With 3 bases clipped from V and 0 bases from J, the junction kept 5 bases outside the gene matches. This CDR3 contains 17 residues. CDR3 residues: CATSDPGQGYSTDTQYF. The CDR3 DNA follows: TGTGCCACCAGTGATCCGGGACAGGGGTATAGCACAGATACGCAGTATTTT.

The CDR3 loop is CASSLSRGQPQHF. Here the CDR3 DNA reads TGTGCCAGCAGCTTAAGCCGGGGCCAGCCCCAGCATTTT. The chain links TRBV7-2 to TRBJ1-5; tentatively, D is TRBD1 (5 bases). V shed 2 bases and J shed 7 bases, with 9 bases lying between them. Per germline, CDR1 SGHTA and CDR2 FQGNSA. The length of the CDR3 is 13 residues.

The chain recombines TRBV5-1 with TRBJ2-3, with 8 bases that match TRBD2. V dropped 7 bases and J dropped 2; count of bases not matched to a gene: 9. Germline CDR1 and CDR2: SGHRS and YFSETQ. The CDR3 loop spans 15 amino acids. The chain's CDR3 is CASCPGGGSTDTQYF. The CDR3 DNA reads TGCGCCAGCTGCCCTGGCGGGGGGTCCACAGATACGCAGTATTTT. The variable domain in full, completed from reference TRBV5-1 and TRBJ2-3, reads KAGVTQTPRYLIKTRGQQVTLSCSPISGHRSVSWYQQTPGQGLQFLFEYFSETQRNKGNFPGRFSGRQFSNSRSEMNVSTLELGDSALYLCASCPGGGSTDTQYFGPGTRLTVL.

The chain recombines TRBV2 with TRBJ1-2, with 10 bases matching TRBD1. This CDR3 contains 14 residues. Germline CDR1 SNHLY, CDR2 FYNNEI. The junction had 7 bases not matched to a gene; V was cut back by 6 bases and J by 6 bases. The CDR3 nucleotides are TGTGCCAGCAGACCGGGACAGGGGTTGGATGGCTACACCTTC. Its protein product is CASRPGQGLDGYTF.

The V gene is TRBV10-3, the J gene TRBJ1-1, with TRBD1 matching over 8 bases. V gave up 9 bases and J gave up 7 bases; unmatched junction bases: 4. Germline lookup yields CDR1 ENHRY and CDR2 SYGVKD. This CDR3 is 11 amino acids long. The CDR3 reads CAIGQGSEAFF. The CDR3 bases are TGTGCCATTGGACAGGGTAGTGAAGCTTTCTTT.

The chain links TRBV27 to TRBJ1-1; weak D call: TRBD1 (6 bases). This CDR3 contains 14 residues. The ends were cut back, 7 bases at V and 1 base at J, with 13 bases in the middle. Germline CDR1 and CDR2: MNHEY and SMNVEV (reference sequence). The CDR3 here is CASTRGGGNTEAFF. In DNA, the CDR3 is TGTGCCAGCACCCGAGGGGGGGGGAACACTGAAGCTTTCTTT.

J is TRBJ2-2 and V is TRBV7-9; D is unresolved. This CDR3 region has 14 residues. V lost 2 bases, J lost 1 base, and 5 bases lay in between. The germline CDR1 and CDR2 sequences are SEHNR and FQNEAQ (reference sequence). The CDR3 region has the DNA TGTGCCAGCAGCTTATTCCAGAACACCGGGGAGCTGTTTTTT. Translation gives CASSLFQNTGELFF.

The chain is built from TRBV19 and TRBJ2-3; 7 bases align to TRBD1. Germline V CDR1 and CDR2: LNHDA, SQIVND (reference sequence). This CDR3 is 15 amino acids long. Trimming at V came to 0 bases and at J to 2 bases, leaving 2 bases not matched to a gene. This CDR3 reads CASSIDRGFTDTQYF. For the CDR3, the DNA is TGTGCCAGTAGTATAGACAGGGGGTTCACAGATACGCAGTATTTT.

V is TRBV4-1 and J is TRBJ2-3; the D call may be TRBD1 or TRBD2 (5 bases each). This CDR3 has 16 amino acids. Per the germline V gene, CDR1 is MGHRA and CDR2 is YSYEKL. Trimming shortened V by 0 bases and J by 2 bases, and 12 bases separated the two germline ends. The CDR3 region has the DNA TGCGCCAGCAGCCAAGAAGGGGCGGGTTCCACAGATACGCAGTATTTT. Protein sequence: CASSQEGAGSTDTQYF.

A single count supports this clone. The gene calls are TRBV4-3 and TRBJ1-1; 9 nucleotides line up with TRBD1. V shed 5 bases, J shed 0 bases, and the junction held 4 bases outside the gene matches. The length of the CDR3 is 15 residues. Per germline, CDR1 LGHNA and CDR2 YSLEER. In nucleotides, the CDR3 is TGCGCCAGCAGCGCACAGGGGGCTTTGAACACTGAAGCTTTCTTT. Protein product: CASSAQGALNTEAFF.

The chain has TRBV3-1 (or the pseudogene TRBV3-2) and TRBJ2-1, with TRBD1 matching over 8 bases. The germline V gene has CDR1 LGHDT and CDR2 YNNKEL (reference sequence). CDR3 length: 17 amino acids. The V segment lost 3 bases and the J segment 4 bases; nucleotides outside the gene matches: 11. The CDR3 region is CASSHTLGDRPYNEQFF. The CDR3 nucleotides are TGTGCCAGCAGCCATACTTTGGGGGACAGGCCATACAATGAGCAGTTCTTC.

This chain joins TRBV6-1 and TRBJ1-2, with D hard to call. This CDR3 has 14 amino acids. V shed 3 bases and J shed 4 bases, with 12 bases lying between them. Germline CDR1 reads MNHNS; CDR2 reads SASEGT. This chain's CDR3 is CASSEIRAVYGYTF. CDR3 DNA: TGTGCCAGCAGTGAGATTAGGGCGGTCTATGGCTACACCTTC.

The chain carries TRBV6-6 and TRBJ1-5; D ambiguous. In germline, CDR1 is MNHNY, CDR2 SVGAGI (reference sequence). V dropped 4 bases and J dropped 2 bases, with 6 bases sitting between them. The CDR3 covers 13 residues. As DNA, the CDR3 is TGTGCCAGCAGTTCCAGCCGCAATCAGCCCCAGCATTTT. Amino acids: CASSSSRNQPQHF.

The chain couples TRBV15 to TRBJ2-5; D not certain. Trimming took 2 bases from V and 2 from J, leaving 3 bases between them. Germline loops: CDR1 LNHNV, CDR2 YYDKDF (reference sequence). This CDR3 spans 12 amino acids. Here the CDR3 reads CATSRPQETQYF. The CDR3, as DNA: TGTGCCACCAGCAGACCGCAAGAGACCCAGTACTTC.

This sequence joins TRBV10-3 and TRBJ2-1; D is ambiguous. The V end lost 3 bases, the J end lost 4 bases, and 13 bases lay between the germline ends. The CDR3 runs 15 residues. Germline CDR1 is ENHRY and CDR2 is SYGVKD. DNA for the CDR3: TGTGCCATCAGTGAAAGTTTTACAACATACAATGAGCAGTTCTTC. The encoded protein is CAISESFTTYNEQFF.

The CDR3 reads CASSLGGAGSYEQYF. As DNA, the CDR3 is TGCGCCAGCAGCTTGGGGGGGGCCGGCTCCTACGAGCAGTACTTC. The V gene is TRBV5-1, the J gene TRBJ2-7; D possibly uses TRBD1 or TRBD2 (6 bases each). With 0 bases removed from V and 0 bases from J, the gap between germline ends came to 10 bases. The germline gives CDR1 SGHRS, CDR2 YFSETQ. The CDR3 loop spans 15 amino acids.

This rearrangement joins TRBV6-5 to TRBJ2-7; 8 bases align to TRBD2. The CDR3 runs 13 residues. V was pared by 6 bases and J by 3 bases, with 4 bases of the junction left unmatched. Germline V gene sequence: CDR1 MNHEY, CDR2 SVGAGI. The CDR3 reads CASRGGTSYEQYF. The CDR3 DNA sequence: TGTGCCAGCAGGGGCGGGACTAGCTACGAGCAGTACTTC.

The chain uses TRBV3-1 (or the pseudogene TRBV3-2) and TRBJ1-2; D perhaps matches TRBD1 (5 bases). V dropped 4 bases and J dropped 4 bases, with 13 bases sitting between them. CDR1 is LGHDT and CDR2 is YNNKEL in the germline V gene (reference sequence). This CDR3 has 14 amino acids. The CDR3 DNA sequence: TGTGCCAGCAGCCTCCAGGGCGAGGTCTATGGCTACACCTTC. Encoded protein: CASSLQGEVYGYTF.

The J gene is TRBJ2-3, the V gene TRBV25-1; TRBD2 might be the D (6 bases). The length of the CDR3 is 15 residues. Germline CDR1 MGHDK, CDR2 SYGVNS. V lost 1 base and J lost 4, with 12 bases in between. The CDR3 DNA sequence: TGTGCCAGCAGTGAATCCGGGGGAATTGCAGATACGCAGTATTTT. It encodes CASSESGGIADTQYF.

This clone has just one count. J is TRBJ2-1 and V is TRBV7-2, with 12 nucleotides matching TRBD2. The length of the CDR3 is 16 residues. Germline V gives CDR1 SGHTA, CDR2 FQGNSA. J gave up 6 bases and V 1 base, and 4 bases lay outside the gene matches. The CDR3 coding sequence is TGTGCCAGCAGCTTAGAGCTAGCGGGAGGGGGCAATGAGCAGTTCTTC. Its protein is CASSLELAGGGNEQFF.

The chain links TRBV27 to TRBJ2-7; D remains ambiguous. The CDR3 loop spans 13 amino acids. The germline gives CDR1 MNHEY, CDR2 SMNVEV (reference sequence). V gave up 3 bases and J gave up 4 bases, with 10 bases separating them. The CDR3 sequence is CASSFRHAYEQYF. CDR3 bases: TGTGCCAGCAGTTTTCGCCACGCGTACGAGCAGTACTTC.

This clone was seen only a few times. This chain links TRBV6-6 with TRBJ1-1; D is ambiguous. The ends were cut back, 7 bases at V and 7 bases at J, with 16 bases in the middle. The CDR3 covers 13 residues. Germline-derived CDR1 and CDR2 are MNHNY and SVGAGI (reference sequence). CDR3 region: CASTLSPSGEAFF. The CDR3 coding sequence is TGTGCCAGCACGCTATCCCCGAGCGGTGAAGCTTTCTTT.

The rearrangement uses TRBV2 and TRBJ1-1; D gene uncertain. The germline V and J ends were trimmed by 3 bases and 2 bases, with 10 bases remaining between them. The CDR3 has 14 amino acids. The germline CDR1 and CDR2 sequences are SNHLY and FYNNEI. CDR3 residues: CASSDSRPNTEAFF. DNA of the CDR3: TGTGCCAGCAGTGACTCTCGGCCTAACACTGAAGCTTTCTTT.